The 8 T cell receptor beta chains given below trace back to one sample, sequenced in a study of blood T cell repertoires in COVID-19. Profiling relied on immunoSEQ multiplex PCR, and the TCRdb table lists in-frame clones only, not all of them. Of about 140,000 clones listed, 87% are singletons. The sample comprised PBMCs or T cells enriched from blood (not recorded which). The receptor set was obtained from a man aged 55 to 69 who had recovered from COVID-19.

This clone was recorded once. This chain uses TRBV6-2 or TRBV6-3 with TRBJ2-7, with D maybe TRBD1 (5 bases). Germline lookup yields CDR1 MNHEY and CDR2 SVGEGT. The CDR3 runs 12 residues. V dropped 5 bases and J dropped 6 bases, with 11 bases sitting between them. Here the CDR3 reads CASSGAPSEQYF. CDR3 sequence (DNA): TGTGCCAGCAGTGGGGCCCCATCCGAGCAGTACTTC.

This chain connects TRBV7-6 to TRBJ2-1, with D maybe TRBD2 (5 bases). V was cut by 5 bases and J by 2 bases, with 13 bases left in between. The germline CDR1 and CDR2 sequences are SGHVS and FNYEAQ. The CDR3 sequence is 15 residues long. This CDR3 is CASSPDPAAYNEQFF. The CDR3 DNA reads TGTGCCAGCAGCCCAGACCCAGCGGCCTACAATGAGCAGTTCTTC.

The chain is built from TRBV4-2 and TRBJ1-5; TRBD1 might be the D (6 bases). Deletions cut 2 bases from V and 8 bases from J, with 16 bases between. The CDR3 runs to 15 residues. Germline-derived CDR1 and CDR2 are LGHNA and YNFKEQ. The CDR3 region has the DNA TGTGCCAGCAGCCAATCCTTAGGGGGTCGGGAGCCCCAGCATTTT. Translating gives CASSQSLGGREPQHF.

The chain uses TRBV7-8 and TRBJ1-4; no definite D call. V dropped 6 bases and J dropped 10 bases, with 18 bases sitting between them. The CDR3 extends over 14 amino acids. From germline, CDR1 is SGHVS and CDR2 FQNEAQ. The CDR3 loop is CASRVEEGWGKLFF. CDR3 coding DNA: TGTGCCAGCAGGGTTGAGGAGGGTTGGGGAAAACTGTTTTTT.

The chain is built from TRBV7-9 and TRBJ2-3; 11 bases agree with TRBD2. The CDR3 extends over 15 amino acids. Losses at the gene ends were 4 bases for V and 4 bases for J; bases not matched to a gene: 4. CDR1 is SEHNR, CDR2 FQNEAQ, per germline (reference sequence). The CDR3 nucleotides are TGTGCCAGCAGCTCGACTAGCGGGATCTCAGATACGCAGTATTTT. This gives the protein CASSSTSGISDTQYF.

This clone was observed a single time. This chain joins TRBV10-3 and TRBJ1-5, with D uncertain. The CDR3 is 14 residues long. The V and J ends lost 4 bases and 5 bases respectively, with 12 bases between them. Germline V lookup: CDR1 ENHRY, CDR2 SYGVKD. The chain's CDR3 is CAISGTGRDQPQHF. CDR3 nucleotide sequence: TGTGCCATCAGTGGGACGGGAAGGGATCAGCCCCAGCATTTT.

The chain recombines TRBV3-1 (or the pseudogene TRBV3-2) with TRBJ1-5; D may be TRBD1 (5 bases). The V gene's germline CDR1 is LGHDT and CDR2 YNNKEL (reference sequence). Trimming removed 1 base at V and 11 bases at J, with 9 bases between. There are 12 residues in the CDR3. CDR3: CASSQGGRTQHF. The CDR3 coding sequence is TGTGCCAGCAGCCAAGGGGGCAGGACCCAGCATTTT.

This clone was observed a few times. The genes are TRBV23-1 and TRBJ2-2; D is unclear. TRBV23-1 is treated as an ORF (open reading frame) with a function not yet certain. This CDR3 spans 14 amino acids. V was pared by 2 bases and J by 4 bases, with 8 bases between. The CDR3 protein is CASSQKNCTGELFF. DNA of the CDR3: TGCGCCAGCAGTCAAAAAAACTGCACCGGGGAGCTGTTTTTT.